This TCR beta chain came from a study of cytomegalovirus exposure and HLA in healthy donors. Study observations and caveats: In a later analysis, donors in an Asian-associated ancestry cluster reportedly had fewer N-insertions in productive TCRs than the cohort mean.

V gave up 2 bases and J gave up 1 base, with 11 bases separating them. The CDR3 is 15 residues long. From germline, CDR1 is KGHSH and CDR2 LQKENI. As for this clone: Antigen: not known.

Both 60 Vbeta primers and 13 Jbeta primers went into the PCR. Assay: immunoSEQ multiplex PCR; the TCRdb copy retains only in-frame clones and omits some. The profile shows about 190,000 clones, 80% to 85% of them singletons. The rearrangement uses TRBV18 and TRBJ1-1; D is possibly TRBD1 (6 bases). The source is a young woman in good health and CMV-seronegative. Material: PBMCs. The CDR3 spells CASSPSGAPNTEAFF. The DNA of the CDR3 is TGTGCCAGCTCACCATCAGGGGCCCCGAACACTGAAGCTTTCTTT.